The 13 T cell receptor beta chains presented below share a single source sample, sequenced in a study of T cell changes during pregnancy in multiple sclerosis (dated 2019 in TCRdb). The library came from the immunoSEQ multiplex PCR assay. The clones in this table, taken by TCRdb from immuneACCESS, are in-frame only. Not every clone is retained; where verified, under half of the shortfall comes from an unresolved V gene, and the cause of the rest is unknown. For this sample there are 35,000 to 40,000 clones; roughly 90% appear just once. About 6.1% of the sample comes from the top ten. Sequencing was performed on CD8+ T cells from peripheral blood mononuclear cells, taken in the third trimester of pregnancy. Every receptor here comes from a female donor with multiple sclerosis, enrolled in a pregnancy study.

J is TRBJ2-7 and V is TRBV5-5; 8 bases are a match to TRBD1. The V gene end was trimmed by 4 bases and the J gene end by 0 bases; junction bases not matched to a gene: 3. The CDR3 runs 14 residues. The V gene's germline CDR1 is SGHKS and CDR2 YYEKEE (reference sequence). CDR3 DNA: TGTGCCAGCAGCCCAGGACAGGGCTCCTACGAGCAGTACTTC. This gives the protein CASSPGQGSYEQYF.

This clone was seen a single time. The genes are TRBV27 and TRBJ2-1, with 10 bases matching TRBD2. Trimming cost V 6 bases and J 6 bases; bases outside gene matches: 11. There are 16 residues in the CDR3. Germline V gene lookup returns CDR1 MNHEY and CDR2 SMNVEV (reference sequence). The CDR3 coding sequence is TGTGCCAGCAGCCCCCTAGCGGGAGAACTCTTCAATGAGCAGTTCTTC. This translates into CASSPLAGELFNEQFF.

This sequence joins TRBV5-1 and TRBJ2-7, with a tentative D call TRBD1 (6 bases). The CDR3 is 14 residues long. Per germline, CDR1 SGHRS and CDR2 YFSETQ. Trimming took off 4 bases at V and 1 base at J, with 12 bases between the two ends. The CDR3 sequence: CASSIPGQSYEQYF. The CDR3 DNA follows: TGCGCCAGCAGCATACCGGGACAATCCTACGAGCAGTACTTC. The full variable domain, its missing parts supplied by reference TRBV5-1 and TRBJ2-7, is KAGVTQTPRYLIKTRGQQVTLSCSPISGHRSVSWYQQTPGQGLQFLFEYFSETQRNKGNFPGRFSGRQFSNSRSEMNVSTLELGDSALYLCASSIPGQSYEQYFGPGTRLTVT.

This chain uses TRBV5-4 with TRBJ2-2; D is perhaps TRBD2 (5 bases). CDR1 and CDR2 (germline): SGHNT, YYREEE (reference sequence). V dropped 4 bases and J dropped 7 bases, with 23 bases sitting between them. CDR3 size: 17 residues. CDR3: CASSQSQRKEYRGELFF. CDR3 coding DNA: TGTGCCAGCAGCCAATCCCAGCGGAAAGAGTACCGCGGGGAGCTGTTTTTT. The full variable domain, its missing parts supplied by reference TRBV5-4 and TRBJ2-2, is ETGVTQSPTHLIKTRGQQVTLRCSSQSGHNTVSWYQQALGQGPQFIFQYYREEENGRGNFPPRFSGLQFPNYSSELNVNALELDDSALYLCASSQSQRKEYRGELFFGEGSRLTVL.

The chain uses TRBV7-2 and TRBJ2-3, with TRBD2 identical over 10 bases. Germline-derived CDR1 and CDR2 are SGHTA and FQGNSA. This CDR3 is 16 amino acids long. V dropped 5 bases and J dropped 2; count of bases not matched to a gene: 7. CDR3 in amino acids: CASSGIAGGSTDTQYF. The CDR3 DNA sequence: TGTGCCAGCAGCGGCATAGCGGGAGGATCCACAGATACGCAGTATTTT.

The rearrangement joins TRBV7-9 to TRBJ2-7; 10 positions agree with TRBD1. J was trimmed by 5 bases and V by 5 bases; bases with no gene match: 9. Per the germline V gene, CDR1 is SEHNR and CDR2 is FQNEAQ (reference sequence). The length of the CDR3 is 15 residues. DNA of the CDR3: TGTGCCAGCAGCCATCGGACAGGGGGGTACGACGAGCAGTACTTC. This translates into CASSHRTGGYDEQYF.

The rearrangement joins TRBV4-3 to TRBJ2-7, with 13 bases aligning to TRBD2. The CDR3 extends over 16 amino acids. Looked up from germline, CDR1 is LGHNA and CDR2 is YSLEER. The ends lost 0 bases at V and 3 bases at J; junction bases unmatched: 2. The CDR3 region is CASSQDWTSGSYEQYF. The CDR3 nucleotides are TGCGCCAGCAGCCAAGATTGGACTAGCGGGAGCTACGAGCAGTACTTC.

The CDR3 bases are TGCGCCAGCAGCTCTGGGACAGTGATCACTGAAGCTTTCTTT. Residues: CASSSGTVITEAFF. V is TRBV5-1 and J is TRBJ1-1; 7 bases match TRBD1. The CDR3 runs 14 residues. Looked up from germline, CDR1 is SGHRS and CDR2 is YFSETQ. Trimming at V came to 3 bases and at J to 4 bases, leaving 6 bases not matched to a gene. The full variable domain, with the rest looked up from reference TRBV5-1 and TRBJ1-1, is KAGVTQTPRYLIKTRGQQVTLSCSPISGHRSVSWYQQTPGQGLQFLFEYFSETQRNKGNFPGRFSGRQFSNSRSEMNVSTLELGDSALYLCASSSGTVITEAFFGQGTRLTVV.

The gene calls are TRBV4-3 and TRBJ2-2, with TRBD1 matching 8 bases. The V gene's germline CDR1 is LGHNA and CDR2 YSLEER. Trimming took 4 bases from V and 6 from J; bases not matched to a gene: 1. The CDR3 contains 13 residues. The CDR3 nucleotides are TGCGCCAGCAGCCTACAGGGGGCCGGGGAGCTGTTTTTT. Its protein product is CASSLQGAGELFF.

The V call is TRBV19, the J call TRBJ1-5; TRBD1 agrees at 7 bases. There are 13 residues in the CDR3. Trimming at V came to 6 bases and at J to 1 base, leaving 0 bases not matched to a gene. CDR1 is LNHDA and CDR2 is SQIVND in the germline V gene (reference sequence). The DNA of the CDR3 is TGTGCCAGTAGGACAGGGAGCAATCAGCCCCAGCATTTT. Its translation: CASRTGSNQPQHF.

Written as DNA, the CDR3 is TGTGCCAGCAGTGCGGGACTAGCGGCTTACAATGAGCAGTTCTTC. Translated, it gives CASSAGLAAYNEQFF. The rearrangement uses TRBV28 and TRBJ2-1, with 11 bases fitting TRBD2. Germline CDR1 reads MDHEN; CDR2 reads SYDVKM. The CDR3 runs 15 residues. The V segment lost 5 bases and the J segment 4 bases; nucleotides outside the gene matches: 4.

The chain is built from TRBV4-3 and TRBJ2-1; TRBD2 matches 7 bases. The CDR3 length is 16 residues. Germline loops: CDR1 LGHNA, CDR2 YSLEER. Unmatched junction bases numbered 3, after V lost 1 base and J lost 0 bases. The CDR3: CASSQGVAGSYNEQFF. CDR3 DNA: TGCGCCAGCAGCCAAGGGGTAGCGGGCTCCTACAATGAGCAGTTCTTC.

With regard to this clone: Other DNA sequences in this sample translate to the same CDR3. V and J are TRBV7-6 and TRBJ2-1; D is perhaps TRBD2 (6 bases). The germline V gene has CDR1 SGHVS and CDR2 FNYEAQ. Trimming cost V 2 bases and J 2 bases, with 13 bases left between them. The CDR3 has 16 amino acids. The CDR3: CASSLRGRIAYNEQFF. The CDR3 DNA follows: TGTGCCAGCAGCTTACGAGGGAGGATCGCCTACAATGAGCAGTTCTTC.